One sample yielded the 9 T cell receptor beta chains listed below, sequenced in a study of blood T cell repertoires in COVID-19. Clones were read by immunoSEQ multiplex PCR, and TCRdb kept only the in-frame ones, dropping some. The data contain around 56,000 clones, about 70% of them singletons. The sample taken for sequencing was peripheral blood. The receptors originated from a woman aged 70-85 years with acute or convalescent COVID-19.

By sample share, this clone is medium-sized (0.01 to 0.1%). The V call is TRBV9, the J call TRBJ1-6, with TRBD1 as a possible D gene (5 bases). V dropped 3 bases and J dropped 9 bases, with 13 bases sitting between them. The CDR3 is made up of 14 amino acids. Per germline, CDR1 SGDLS and CDR2 YYNGEE. DNA of the CDR3: TGTGCCAGCAGCGCCGAGGGGCGGGGTTCACCCCTCCACTTT. It translates to CASSAEGRGSPLHF.

The chain carries TRBV5-4 and TRBJ2-3; 10 bases line up with TRBD1. V dropped 4 bases and J dropped 3; count of bases not matched to a gene: 5. This CDR3 spans 15 amino acids. Germline values: CDR1 SGHNT, CDR2 YYREEE (reference sequence). The CDR3 loop is CASSETGGVTDTQYF. In DNA form, the CDR3 reads TGTGCCAGCAGCGAGACAGGGGGCGTTACAGATACGCAGTATTTT.

This clone came up many times. The chain has TRBV19 and TRBJ2-3, with no clear D. V shed 4 bases and J shed 1 base, with 12 bases lying between them. In germline, CDR1 is LNHDA, CDR2 SQIVND (reference sequence). The length of the CDR3 is 15 residues. CDR3 nucleotide sequence: TGTGCCAGTAGTACCAATGTTAGAGGCACAGATACGCAGTATTTT. It yields the protein CASSTNVRGTDTQYF.

This sequence joins TRBV7-3 and TRBJ2-6; D might be TRBD1 (6 bases). Trimming cost V 5 bases and J 2 bases, with 10 bases left between them. This CDR3 spans 15 amino acids. The germline gives CDR1 SGHTA, CDR2 FQGTGA. The CDR3 is CASSLTGAGANVLTF. The CDR3 DNA reads as TGTGCCAGCAGCCTGACAGGAGCTGGGGCCAACGTCCTGACTTTC.

V and J are TRBV7-9 and TRBJ1-1, with D possibly being TRBD1 (5 bases). The CDR3 is 15 amino acids. The V and J ends lost 7 bases and 0 bases respectively, with 15 bases between them. Germline lookup yields CDR1 SEHNR and CDR2 FQNEAQ (reference sequence). As DNA, the CDR3 is TGTGCCAGCACCTTTTGGGGACTCATGAACACTGAAGCTTTCTTT. Its translation: CASTFWGLMNTEAFF.

The chain links TRBV14 to TRBJ2-1; D call uncertain. This CDR3 spans 15 amino acids. With 1 base removed from V and 2 bases from J, the gap between germline ends came to 9 bases. Germline V lookup: CDR1 SGHDN, CDR2 FVKESK. CDR3: CASSQVTATYNEQFF. In DNA, the CDR3 is TGTGCCAGCAGCCAAGTCACAGCCACCTACAATGAGCAGTTCTTC.

The chain couples TRBV5-1 to TRBJ2-7; D is unresolved. There are 12 residues in the CDR3. Deletions cut 0 bases from V and 5 bases from J, with 6 bases between. The germline CDR1 and CDR2 sequences are SGHRS and YFSETQ. CDR3 sequence (DNA): TGCGCCAGCAGCTTGGCAGAGGACGAGCAGTACTTC. Protein sequence: CASSLAEDEQYF. Full variable domain (rest looked up from reference TRBV5-1 and TRBJ2-7): KAGVTQTPRYLIKTRGQQVTLSCSPISGHRSVSWYQQTPGQGLQFLFEYFSETQRNKGNFPGRFSGRQFSNSRSEMNVSTLELGDSALYLCASSLAEDEQYFGPGTRLTVT.

The chain combines TRBV3-1 (or the pseudogene TRBV3-2) with TRBJ1-5; D is possibly TRBD1 (6 bases). V dropped 0 bases and J dropped 7 bases, with 13 bases sitting between them. The germline V gene has CDR1 LGHDT and CDR2 YNNKEL (reference sequence). This CDR3 region has 15 residues. The CDR3 loop is CASSQDTGRGQPQHF. CDR3 bases: TGTGCCAGCAGCCAAGATACTGGAAGGGGGCAGCCCCAGCATTTT.

The chain joins TRBV5-1 to TRBJ2-1, with D hard to call. V was clipped by 0 bases and J by 5 bases, with 9 bases between them. This CDR3 spans 14 amino acids. The germline V gene encodes CDR1 SGHRS and CDR2 YFSETQ. CDR3: CASSLGPSHNEQFF. Written as DNA, the CDR3 is TGCGCCAGCAGCTTGGGTCCTTCCCACAATGAGCAGTTCTTC.